This T cell receptor (beta chain) stems from a study of blood T cell repertoires in COVID-19. About the study: T cells, B-cell-depleted T cells, or PBMCs provided the cDNA or gDNA that served as material.

Methods used by the authors: Amplification of reference gene primers provided the estimated nucleated cell counts. Data came from immunoSEQ multiplex PCR; TCRdb stores just in-frame clones and leaves some out. V, J and clone size are taken as reported in that table, and D and trimming were inferred from the DNA itself. The table lists 250,000 to 400,000 clones, more than 70% of them singletons, with 1.6% in the top ten. This CDR3 region has 15 residues. V was cut by 5 bases and J by 3 bases, with 13 bases left in between. Per germline, CDR1 PRHDT and CDR2 FYEKMQ (reference sequence). The clonotype was recovered from a woman younger than 45 with COVID-19, enrolled during active disease. The sample was peripheral blood. The chain uses TRBV13 and TRBJ1-4; D is undetermined. This CDR3 is CASSAYPDSNEKLFF. CDR3 in DNA: TGTGCCAGCAGCGCCTACCCAGACTCTAATGAAAAACTGTTTTTT.